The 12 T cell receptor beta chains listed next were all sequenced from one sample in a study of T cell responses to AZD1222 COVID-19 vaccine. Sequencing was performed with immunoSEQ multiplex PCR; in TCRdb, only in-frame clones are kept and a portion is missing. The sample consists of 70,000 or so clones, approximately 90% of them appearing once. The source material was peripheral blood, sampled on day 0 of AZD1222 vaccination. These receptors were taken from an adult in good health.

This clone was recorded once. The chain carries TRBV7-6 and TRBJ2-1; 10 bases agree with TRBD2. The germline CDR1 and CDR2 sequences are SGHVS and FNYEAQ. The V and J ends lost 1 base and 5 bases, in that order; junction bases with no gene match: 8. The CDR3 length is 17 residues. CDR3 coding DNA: TGTGCCAGCAGCTTAGTACAAGGGCTAGCGGGGGACAATGAGCAGTTCTTC. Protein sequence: CASSLVQGLAGDNEQFF.

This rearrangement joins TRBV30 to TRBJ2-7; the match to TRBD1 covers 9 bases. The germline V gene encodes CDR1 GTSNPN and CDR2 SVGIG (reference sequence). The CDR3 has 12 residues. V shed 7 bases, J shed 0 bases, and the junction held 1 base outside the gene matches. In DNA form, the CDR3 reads TGTGCCTCGGGACAGGGCTCCTACGAGCAGTACTTC. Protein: CASGQGSYEQYF.

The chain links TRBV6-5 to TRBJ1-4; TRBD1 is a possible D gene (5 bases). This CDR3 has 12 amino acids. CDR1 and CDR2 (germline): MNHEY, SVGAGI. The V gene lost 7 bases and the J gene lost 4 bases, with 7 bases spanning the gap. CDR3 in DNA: TGTGCCAGCAAGGGACTTAATGAAAAACTGTTTTTT. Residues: CASKGLNEKLFF.

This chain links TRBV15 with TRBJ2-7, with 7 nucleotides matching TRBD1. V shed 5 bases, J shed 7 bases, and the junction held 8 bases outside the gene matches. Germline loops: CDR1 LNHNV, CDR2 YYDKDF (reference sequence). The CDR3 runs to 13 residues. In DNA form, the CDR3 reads TGTGCCACCAGCGCCGAATCAGGGGGAGAGCAGTACTTC. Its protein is CATSAESGGEQYF. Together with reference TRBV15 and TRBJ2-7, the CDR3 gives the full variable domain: DAMVIQNPRYQVTQFGKPVTLSCSQTLNHNVMYWYQQKSSQAPKLLFHYYDKDFNNEADTPDNFQSRRPNTSFCFLDIRSPGLGDTAMYLCATSAESGGEQYFGPGTRLTVT.

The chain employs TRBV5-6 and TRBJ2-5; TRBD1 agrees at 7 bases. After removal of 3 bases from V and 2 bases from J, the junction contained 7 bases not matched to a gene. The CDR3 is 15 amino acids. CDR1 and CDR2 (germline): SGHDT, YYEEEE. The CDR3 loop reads CASSSAGTDQETQYF. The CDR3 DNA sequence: TGTGCCAGCAGCTCGGCCGGGACAGATCAAGAGACCCAGTACTTC. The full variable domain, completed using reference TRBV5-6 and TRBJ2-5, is DAGVTQSPTHLIKTRGQQVTLRCSPKSGHDTVSWYQQALGQGPQFIFQYYEEEERQRGNFPDRFSGHQFPNYSSELNVNALLLGDSALYLCASSSAGTDQETQYFGPGTRLLVL.

The CDR3 DNA sequence: TGTGCCAGCAGCCGCCGACTAGCGGGGCCTTACGAGCAGTACTTC. It codes for CASSRRLAGPYEQYF. The chain joins TRBV6-5 to TRBJ2-7; 11 bases agree with TRBD2. CDR1 MNHEY and CDR2 SVGAGI come from the germline V gene. The CDR3 sequence is 15 residues long. The ends lost 6 bases at V and 4 bases at J; junction bases unmatched: 8.

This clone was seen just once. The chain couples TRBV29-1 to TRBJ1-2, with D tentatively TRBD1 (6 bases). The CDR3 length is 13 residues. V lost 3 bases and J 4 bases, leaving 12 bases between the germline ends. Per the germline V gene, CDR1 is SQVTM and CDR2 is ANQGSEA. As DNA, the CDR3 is TGCAGCGTTGACCGCCAGGGGAGCTATGGCTACACCTTC. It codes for CSVDRQGSYGYTF.

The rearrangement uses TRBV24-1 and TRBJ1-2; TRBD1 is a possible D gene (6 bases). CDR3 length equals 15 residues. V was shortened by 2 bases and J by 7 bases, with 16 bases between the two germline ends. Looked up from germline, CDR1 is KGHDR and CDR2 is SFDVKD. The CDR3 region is CATSDSKRQATGYTF. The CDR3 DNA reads TGTGCCACCAGTGATTCGAAAAGACAGGCGACTGGCTACACCTTC.

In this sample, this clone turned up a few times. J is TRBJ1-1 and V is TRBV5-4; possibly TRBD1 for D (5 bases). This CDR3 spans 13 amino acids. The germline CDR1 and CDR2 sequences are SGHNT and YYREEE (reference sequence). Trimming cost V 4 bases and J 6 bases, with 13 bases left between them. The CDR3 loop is CASSGSRVSEAFF. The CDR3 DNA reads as TGTGCCAGCAGCGGAAGCAGGGTTTCTGAAGCTTTCTTT.

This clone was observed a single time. The CDR3 coding sequence is TGTGCCAGCAGCTTGGTTGAAGCCCAGCCCCAGCATTTT. Amino acid sequence: CASSLVEAQPQHF. The chain uses TRBV5-8 and TRBJ1-5, with D unresolved. The CDR3 is made up of 13 amino acids. Trimming shortened V by 0 bases and J by 7 bases, and 8 bases separated the two germline ends. In germline, CDR1 is SGHTS, CDR2 YDEGEE.

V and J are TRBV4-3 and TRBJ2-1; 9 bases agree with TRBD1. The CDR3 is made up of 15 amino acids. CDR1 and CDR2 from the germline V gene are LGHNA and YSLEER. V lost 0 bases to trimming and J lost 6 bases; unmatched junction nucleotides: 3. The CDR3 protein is CASSQDRDRVNEQFF. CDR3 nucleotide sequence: TGCGCCAGCAGCCAAGATCGGGACAGGGTCAATGAGCAGTTCTTC.

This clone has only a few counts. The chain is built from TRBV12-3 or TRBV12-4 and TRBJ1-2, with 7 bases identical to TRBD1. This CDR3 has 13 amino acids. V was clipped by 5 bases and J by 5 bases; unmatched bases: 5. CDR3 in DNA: TGTGCCAGCAGTGTCGGGACAGTTTATGGCTACACCTTC. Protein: CASSVGTVYGYTF.